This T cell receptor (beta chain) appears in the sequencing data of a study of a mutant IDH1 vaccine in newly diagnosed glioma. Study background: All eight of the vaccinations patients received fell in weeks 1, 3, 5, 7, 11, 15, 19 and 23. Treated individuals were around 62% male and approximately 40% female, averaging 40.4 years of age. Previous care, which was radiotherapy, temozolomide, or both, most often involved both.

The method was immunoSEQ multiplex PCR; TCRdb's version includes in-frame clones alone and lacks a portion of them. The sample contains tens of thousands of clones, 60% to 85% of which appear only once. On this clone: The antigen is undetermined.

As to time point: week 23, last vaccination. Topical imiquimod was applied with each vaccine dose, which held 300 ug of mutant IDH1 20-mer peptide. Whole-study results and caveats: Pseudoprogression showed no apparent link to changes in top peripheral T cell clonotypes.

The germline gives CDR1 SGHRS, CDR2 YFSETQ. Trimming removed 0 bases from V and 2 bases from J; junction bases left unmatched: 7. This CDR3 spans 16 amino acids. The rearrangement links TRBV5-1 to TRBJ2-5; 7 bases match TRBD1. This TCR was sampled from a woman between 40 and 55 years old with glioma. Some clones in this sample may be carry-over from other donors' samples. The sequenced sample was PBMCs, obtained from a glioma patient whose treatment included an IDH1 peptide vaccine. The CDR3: CASSLGGQSFQETQYF. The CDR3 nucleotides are TGCGCCAGCAGCTTGGGGGGACAGTCCTTTCAAGAGACCCAGTACTTC.